The source of this T cell receptor beta chain is a study of post-analysis software for immune sequencing data. About the research overall: Both relapsing-remitting and secondary progressive multiple sclerosis featured among the disease courses, as did progressive-relapsing multiple sclerosis. Findings of the study overall: Five or six TRBV segments, including TRBV5-6, TRBV5-1 and TRBV20-1, were more frequent in patients than controls. The study found significantly lower normalized Chao1 diversity in multiple sclerosis patients than in controls. When the samples were clustered directly with F measure, those that had been prepared in the same batch showed strong co-clustering.

A word on this clonotype: The antigen is not known.

J gave up 11 bases and V 5 bases, and 20 bases lay outside the gene matches. Germline V gene sequence: CDR1 MNHEY, CDR2 SVGEGT. This CDR3 spans 16 amino acids. The authors incorporated unique molecular identifiers into the TCR beta cDNA libraries. TCRdb called the PCR reads again in MiXCR, with one record for every CDR3 protein. The table has approximately 690,000 distinct CDR3 sequences, approximately 60% seen once. The sequenced sample consisted of blood. This clonotype was obtained from a girl aged 2-10 years with multiple sclerosis. This sequence joins TRBV6-2 or TRBV6-3 and TRBJ2-5, with 7 bases that match TRBD2. The CDR3 DNA sequence: TGTGCCAGCAGTACCCTTGGGAGGGGACCTTTTCCGGAGCAGTACTTC. Its translation is CASSTLGRGPFPEQYF.